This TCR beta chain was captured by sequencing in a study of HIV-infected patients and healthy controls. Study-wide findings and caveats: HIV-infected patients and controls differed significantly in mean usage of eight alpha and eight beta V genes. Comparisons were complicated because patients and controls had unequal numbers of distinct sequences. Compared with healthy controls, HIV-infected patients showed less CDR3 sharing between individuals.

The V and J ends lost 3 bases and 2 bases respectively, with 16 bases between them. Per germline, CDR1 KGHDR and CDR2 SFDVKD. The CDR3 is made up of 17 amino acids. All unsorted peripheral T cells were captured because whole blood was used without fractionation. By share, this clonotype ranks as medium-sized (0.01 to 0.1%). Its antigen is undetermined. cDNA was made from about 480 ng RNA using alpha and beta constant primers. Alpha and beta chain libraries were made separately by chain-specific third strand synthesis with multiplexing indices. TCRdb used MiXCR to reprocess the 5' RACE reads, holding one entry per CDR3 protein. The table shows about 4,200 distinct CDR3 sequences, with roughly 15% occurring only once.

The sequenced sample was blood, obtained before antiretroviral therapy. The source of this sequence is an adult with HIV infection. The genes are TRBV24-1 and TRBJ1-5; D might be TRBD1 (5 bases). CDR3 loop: CATSDGDRGVGNQPQHF. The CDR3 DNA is TGTGCCACCAGTGATGGGGACCGAGGGGTGGGCAATCAGCCCCAGCATTTT.